Sequencing of this TCR beta chain was carried out in a study of CD8+ T cells in alopecia areata. Overall study findings and caveats: Affected scalp, especially in alopecia totalis/universalis, had a higher clonality than normal scalp did.

Following RNA extraction, reverse transcription yielded cDNA that acted as the sequencing template. Some clones are missing from TCRdb's copy, which holds only in-frame ones; the method was immunoSEQ multiplex PCR. The sample includes some 130,000 clones, approximately 49% seen only once; the top ten take over 15%. Researchers picked out CD4+ and CD8+ T cells from PBMCs by sorting. Per germline, CDR1 MNHEY and CDR2 SMNVEV (reference sequence). The trim removed 8 bases at V and 1 base at J, leaving 5 bases unmatched. The CDR3 is made up of 14 amino acids. Turning to this clone: Its antigen remains unidentified.

The specimen comprised CD8+ T cells sorted from blood, sampled at week 0. The TCR originated in a human donor with alopecia areata. The chain joins TRBV27 to TRBJ2-5, with TRBD1 identical over 9 bases. CDR3 region: CASGDREGQETQYF. The DNA of the CDR3 is TGTGCCAGCGGGGACAGGGAGGGCCAAGAGACCCAGTACTTC.